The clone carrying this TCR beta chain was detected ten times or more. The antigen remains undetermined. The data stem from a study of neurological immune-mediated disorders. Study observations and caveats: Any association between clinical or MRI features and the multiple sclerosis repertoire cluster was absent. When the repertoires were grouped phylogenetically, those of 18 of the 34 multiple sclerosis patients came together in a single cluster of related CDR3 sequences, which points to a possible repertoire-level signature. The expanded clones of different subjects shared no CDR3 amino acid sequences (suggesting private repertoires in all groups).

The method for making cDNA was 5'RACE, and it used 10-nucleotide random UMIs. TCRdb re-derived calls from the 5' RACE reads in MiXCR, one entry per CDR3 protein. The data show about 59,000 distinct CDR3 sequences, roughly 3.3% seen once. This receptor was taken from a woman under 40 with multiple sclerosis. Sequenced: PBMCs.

The CDR3 here is CASSAGQTRAQYF. Here the CDR3 DNA reads TGCGCCAGCAGCGCCGGACAGACTCGGGCCCAGTACTTC. This chain joins TRBV5-1 and TRBJ2-5; weak D call: TRBD1 (6 bases). The CDR3 runs 13 residues. Germline CDR1 is SGHRS and CDR2 is YFSETQ. V was clipped by 4 bases and J by 9 bases, with 16 bases between them.